The 21 T cell receptor beta chains below come from one sample, sequenced in a study of human T cells and chemical hapten exposure. TCRdb reprocessed the RACE reads with MiXCR, giving one entry per CDR3 protein. The sample includes 79,000 or so distinct CDR3 sequences, more than 30% of them seen just once. Time point in this sample: patch test 1, 2 weeks after DPC sensitization. The treatment was: therapeutic diphenylcyclopropenone sensitization with weekly scalp DPC. This material consisted of whole blood, taken in connection with sensitization to the hapten diphenylcyclopropenone (DPC). The receptor source for this set is a man aged 35 to 55 with alopecia areata. Some clones in this sample may be carry-over from other donors' samples.

The sample holds a few counts of this clonotype. This rearrangement joins TRBV28 to TRBJ1-1; TRBD1 matches at 7 bases. This CDR3 contains 12 residues. The ends lost 6 bases at V and 7 bases at J; junction bases unmatched: 5. The germline V gene has CDR1 MDHEN and CDR2 SYDVKM. This CDR3 is CASRGGDSEAFF. The CDR3 coding sequence is TGTGCCAGCAGGGGCGGGGACAGTGAAGCTTTCTTT.

This rearrangement joins TRBV6-6 to TRBJ1-4, with unresolved D. The CDR3 runs 12 residues. CDR1 is MNHNY and CDR2 is SVGAGI in the germline V gene (reference sequence). Trimming took off 2 bases at V and 8 bases at J, with 6 bases between the two ends. The CDR3 loop reads CASSYGGEKLFF. The CDR3 DNA reads TGTGCCAGCAGTTACGGTGGAGAAAAACTGTTTTTT.

The rearrangement uses TRBV7-8 and TRBJ2-7; 8 nucleotides align to TRBD1. Trimming at V came to 5 bases and at J to 1 base, leaving 7 bases not matched to a gene. CDR3 size: 15 residues. Germline loops: CDR1 SGHVS, CDR2 FQNEAQ. CDR3 sequence reads: CASSPPDRASYEQYF. CDR3 DNA: TGTGCCAGCAGCCCCCCGGACAGGGCTTCCTACGAGCAGTACTTC. Complete variable domain (other parts from reference TRBV7-8 and TRBJ2-7): GAGVSQSPRYKVAKRGQDVALRCDPISGHVSLFWYQQALGQGPEFLTYFQNEAQLDKSGLPSDRFFAERPEGSVSTLKIQRTQQEDSAVYLCASSPPDRASYEQYFGPGTRLTVT.

This clonotype was found a few times. This chain links TRBV20-1 with TRBJ2-3; the match to TRBD2 covers 15 bases. There are 17 residues in the CDR3. V trimming: 4 bases; J trimming: 2 bases; junction bases outside the gene matches: 7. Germline CDR1 and CDR2: DFQATT and SNEGSKA (reference sequence). Here the CDR3 reads CSAIPGLAGGLTDTQYF. CDR3 DNA sequence: TGCAGTGCTATCCCGGGACTAGCGGGAGGCCTCACAGATACGCAGTATTTT.

This rearrangement joins TRBV28 to TRBJ2-7, with TRBD1 identical over 8 bases. Germline CDR1 MDHEN, CDR2 SYDVKM. This CDR3 contains 13 residues. V dropped 2 bases and J dropped 5; count of bases not matched to a gene: 2. The CDR3 here is CASSLLDRDEQYF. Written as DNA, the CDR3 is TGTGCCAGCAGTTTACTGGACAGGGACGAGCAGTACTTC.

V usage is TRBV12-3 or TRBV12-4 and J usage is TRBJ2-1; 8 positions match TRBD2. The CDR3 is 14 residues long. V shed 6 bases and J 7 bases; nucleotides not matched to a gene: 8. The DNA for the CDR3 is TGTGCCAGCAGCCCTAGCGGGCCGAATAATGAGCAGTTCTTC. It yields the protein CASSPSGPNNEQFF.

The chain has TRBV20-1 and TRBJ1-3; D not resolved. The V and J ends lost 3 bases and 10 bases respectively, with 13 bases between them. CDR1 is DFQATT and CDR2 is SNEGSKA in the germline V gene (reference sequence). This CDR3 comprises 12 residues. The CDR3 protein is CSASAAPETIYF. The CDR3, as DNA: TGCAGTGCTAGTGCGGCTCCCGAGACCATATATTTT.

V gene TRBV7-2 combines with J gene TRBJ2-1, with D perhaps TRBD2 (6 bases). Germline lookup yields CDR1 SGHTA and CDR2 FQGNSA. The CDR3 contains 13 residues. Trimming stripped 5 bases from V and 9 bases from J, with 14 bases between. CDR3 sequence reads: CASSQTRTGEQFF. The CDR3 bases are TGTGCCAGCAGCCAGACTAGAACTGGTGAGCAGTTCTTC. The entire variable domain, with the rest obtained from reference TRBV7-2 and TRBJ2-1, is as follows: GAGVSQSPSNKVTEKGKDVELRCDPISGHTALYWYRQSLGQGLEFLIYFQGNSAPDKSGLPSDRFSAERTGGSVSTLTIQRTQQEDSAVYLCASSQTRTGEQFFGPGTRLTVL.

V gene TRBV20-1 combines with J gene TRBJ2-7; perhaps TRBD1 as D (6 bases). The germline CDR1 and CDR2 sequences are DFQATT and SNEGSKA (reference sequence). There are 14 residues in the CDR3. V gave up 3 bases and J gave up 9 bases, with 21 bases separating them. The CDR3 region is CSAREDGQHGAQYF. The CDR3 nucleotides are TGCAGTGCTAGGGAAGACGGACAGCACGGAGCGCAGTACTTC.

The chain recombines TRBV9 with TRBJ2-3, with D maybe TRBD2 (6 bases). In germline, CDR1 is SGDLS, CDR2 YYNGEE. V dropped 4 bases and J dropped 4 bases, with 16 bases sitting between them. The CDR3 consists of 15 residues. The CDR3 spells CASSPLLGGSDTQYF. The CDR3 DNA reads as TGTGCCAGCAGCCCCCTTTTGGGGGGTTCAGATACGCAGTATTTT.

The gene calls are TRBV19 and TRBJ2-7, with D perhaps TRBD1 or TRBD2 (5 bases each). The V and J ends lost 6 bases and 6 bases respectively, with 18 bases between them. The germline V gene has CDR1 LNHDA and CDR2 SQIVND (reference sequence). The CDR3 is 14 residues long. The CDR3 coding sequence is TGTGCCAGTAGCCCTCCGGGACGTAGGGGCGAGCAGTACTTC. This encodes CASSPPGRRGEQYF.

V and J are TRBV27 and TRBJ1-5; no definite D call. The CDR3 covers 16 residues. V was cut by 6 bases and J by 0 bases, with 15 bases left in between. Germline CDR1 and CDR2: MNHEY and SMNVEV (reference sequence). In DNA, the CDR3 is TGTGCCAGCAGCCAAGGAAGACGGAATAGCAATCAGCCCCAGCATTTT. Translating gives CASSQGRRNSNQPQHF.

This clonotype was seen a few times. The V and J genes are TRBV28 and TRBJ2-7, with TRBD2 as a possible D gene (7 bases). V gave up 6 bases and J gave up 0 bases, with 15 bases separating them. CDR1 is MDHEN and CDR2 is SYDVKM in the germline V gene. The CDR3 has 15 residues. The CDR3 bases are TGTGCCAGCAGAGGGGGGTCTAGCGGCTCCTACGAGCAGTACTTC. The encoded protein is CASRGGSSGSYEQYF.

The chain recombines TRBV30 with TRBJ2-5; TRBD1 might be the D (6 bases). This CDR3 has 12 residues. Germline V CDR1 and CDR2: GTSNPN, SVGIG (reference sequence). Trimming cost V 3 bases and J 4 bases, with 9 bases left between them. The CDR3, as DNA: TGTGCCTGGAGCACAGGGTCAGAGACCCAGTACTTC. Translating it yields CAWSTGSETQYF.

This clonotype is a singleton in its sample. This chain links TRBV14 with TRBJ1-1; D perhaps matches TRBD1 (5 bases). Germline V CDR1 and CDR2: SGHDN, FVKESK. V was clipped by 2 bases and J by 11 bases, with 12 bases between them. This CDR3 region has 12 residues. The CDR3: CASSQQGLRAFF. The DNA for the CDR3 is TGTGCCAGCAGCCAACAGGGCCTGCGGGCTTTCTTT.

The chain combines TRBV2 with TRBJ2-1; D tentatively fits TRBD1 or TRBD2 (5 bases each). Germline lookup yields CDR1 SNHLY and CDR2 FYNNEI. The CDR3 contains 13 residues. Trimming took off 10 bases at V and 0 bases at J, with 10 bases between the two ends. The CDR3 DNA reads as TGTGCCACCGGGACGGACTCCTACAATGAGCAGTTCTTC. Translated: CATGTDSYNEQFF.

This clonotype came up a few times. The genes are TRBV24-1 and TRBJ2-7; D could derive from TRBD1 or TRBD2 (5 bases each). V lost 3 bases and J lost 4, with 9 bases in between. Per germline, CDR1 KGHDR and CDR2 SFDVKD. This CDR3 spans 13 amino acids. DNA of the CDR3: TGTGCCACCAGTGATGGGGGTCGGTACGAGCAGTACTTC. Encoded protein: CATSDGGRYEQYF.

The rearrangement links TRBV25-1 to TRBJ1-1, with TRBD1 as a possible D gene (6 bases). The CDR3 length is 18 residues. Germline V gene sequence: CDR1 MGHDK, CDR2 SYGVNS. The V gene lost 2 bases and the J gene lost 4 bases, with 23 bases spanning the gap. For the CDR3, the DNA is TGTGCCAGCAGTGAAGGCTCCGACCAGGGGCCCGTTGGCACTGAAGCTTTCTTT. It codes for CASSEGSDQGPVGTEAFF.

V gene TRBV12-3 or TRBV12-4 combines with J gene TRBJ2-6, with a possible D match to TRBD1 (6 bases). Deletions cut 5 bases from V and 2 bases from J, with 10 bases between. This CDR3 is 15 amino acids long. CDR3 sequence: CASSPAGAGANVLTF. The CDR3 DNA follows: TGTGCCAGCAGTCCAGCAGGGGCTGGGGCCAACGTCCTGACTTTC.

DNA for the CDR3: TGCGCCAGCAACCCGGATAAGCGGGGCAACTACGAGCAGTACTTC. Amino acid sequence: CASNPDKRGNYEQYF. The chain carries TRBV5-1 and TRBJ2-7; 7 bases fit TRBD2. The V gene end was trimmed by 6 bases and the J gene end by 3 bases; junction bases not matched to a gene: 12. This CDR3 region has 15 residues. Germline CDR1 is SGHRS and CDR2 is YFSETQ. The whole variable domain, filled in from reference TRBV5-1 and TRBJ2-7, reads KAGVTQTPRYLIKTRGQQVTLSCSPISGHRSVSWYQQTPGQGLQFLFEYFSETQRNKGNFPGRFSGRQFSNSRSEMNVSTLELGDSALYLCASNPDKRGNYEQYFGPGTRLTVT.

V usage is TRBV12-3 or TRBV12-4 and J usage is TRBJ1-5, with 10 bases aligning to TRBD1. J gave up 3 bases and V 5 bases, and 4 bases lay outside the gene matches. The CDR3 loop spans 15 amino acids. The CDR3 spells CASSAGTGANQPQHF. CDR3 DNA sequence: TGTGCCAGCAGTGCCGGGACAGGGGCCAATCAGCCCCAGCATTTT.